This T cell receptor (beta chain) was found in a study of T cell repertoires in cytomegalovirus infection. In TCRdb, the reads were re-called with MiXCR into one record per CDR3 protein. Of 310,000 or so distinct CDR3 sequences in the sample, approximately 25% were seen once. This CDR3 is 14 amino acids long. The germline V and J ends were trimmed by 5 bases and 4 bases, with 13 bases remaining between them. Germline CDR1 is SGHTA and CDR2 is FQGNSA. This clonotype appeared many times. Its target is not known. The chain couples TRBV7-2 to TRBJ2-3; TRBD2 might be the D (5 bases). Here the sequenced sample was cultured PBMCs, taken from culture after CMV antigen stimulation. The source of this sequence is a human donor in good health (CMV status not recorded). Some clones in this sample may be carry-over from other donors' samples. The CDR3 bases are TGTGCCAGCAGCCCGGGATCTGCACCAGATACGCAGTATTTT. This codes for CASSPGSAPDTQYF.